The entry below gives a single TCR beta chain sequence along with its context. Time point indicated: persistent/refractory GD, antithyroid drugs over 5 years with positive TRAb. Researchers made the TCR library from RNA that was extracted from PBMCs. The data were obtained in a study of regulatory T cells in long-lasting Graves disease. CDR3 regions were amplified by Arm-PCR using iRepertoire HTBI primers to build TCR beta libraries. In the original workflow: Identification across samples found 60 to 75 TRBV and fewer than 15 TRBJ segments. TCRdb recomputed calls from the multiplex PCR reads with MiXCR, one row per CDR3 protein. These V and J calls originate from TCRdb's pipeline instead of the authors' own analysis. The sample carries about 660,000 distinct CDR3 sequences, about 30% recorded once. CDR3 length: 14 residues. Trimming removed 6 bases from V and 5 bases from J; junction bases left unmatched: 7. Germline CDR1 is SEHNR and CDR2 is FQNEAQ (reference sequence).

The V gene is TRBV7-9, the J gene TRBJ1-2; the match to TRBD1 covers 9 bases. Here the sequenced sample was peripheral blood mononuclear cells (PBMCs), taken when the disease was refractory, from a patient treated with antithyroid drugs. This receptor was identified in a female donor with Graves disease. CDR3 amino acids: CASSLETGGYGYTF. The DNA of the CDR3 is TGTGCCAGCAGTCTGGAGACAGGGGGATATGGCTACACCTTC.